Included here is one T cell receptor (beta chain) sequence, with context. Its matching antigen is unknown. V shed 6 bases and J shed 4 bases, with 10 bases lying between them. The CDR3 extends over 12 amino acids. From germline, CDR1 is SQVTM and CDR2 ANQGSEA. The PCR was carried out with 60 Vbeta primers and 13 Jbeta primers. Assay used: immunoSEQ multiplex PCR; TCRdb lists only in-frame clones, some missing. Of about 130,000 clones in the sample, around 77% were seen once. The data were obtained in a study of cytomegalovirus exposure and HLA in healthy donors. Study conclusions and caveats: It emerged from a later analysis that several of the most significant clusters appeared to be linked to common viral pathogens. For most TCR sequences rarity was the rule, although some public TCRs occurred in many donors. Presence/absence analyses took donor sequencing depth as roughly uniform.

The TCR was taken from a man aged 30-40 years in good health and CMV-seronegative. What was sequenced was PBMCs. The rearrangement uses TRBV29-1 and TRBJ2-1; weak D call: TRBD2 (5 bases). The CDR3 region is CSVERTYNEQFF. The CDR3 DNA reads as TGCAGCGTGGAAAGGACTTACAATGAGCAGTTCTTC.